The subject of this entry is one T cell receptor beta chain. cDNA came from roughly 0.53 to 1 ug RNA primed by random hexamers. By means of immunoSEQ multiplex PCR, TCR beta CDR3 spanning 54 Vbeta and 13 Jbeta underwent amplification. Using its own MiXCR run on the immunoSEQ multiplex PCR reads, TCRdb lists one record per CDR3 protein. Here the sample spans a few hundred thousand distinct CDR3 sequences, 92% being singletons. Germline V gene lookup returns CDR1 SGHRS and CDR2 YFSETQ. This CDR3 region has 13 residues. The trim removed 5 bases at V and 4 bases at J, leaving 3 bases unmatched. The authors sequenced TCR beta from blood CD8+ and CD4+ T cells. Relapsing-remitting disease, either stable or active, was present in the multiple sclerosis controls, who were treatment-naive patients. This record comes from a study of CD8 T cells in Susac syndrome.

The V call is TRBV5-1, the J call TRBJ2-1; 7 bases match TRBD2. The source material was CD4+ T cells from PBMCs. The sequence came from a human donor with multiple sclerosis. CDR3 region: CASSQRDYNEQFF. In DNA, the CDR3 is TGCGCCAGCAGTCAGCGGGATTACAATGAGCAGTTCTTC.